This passage covers 12 T cell receptor beta chains from one sample sequenced in a study of T cell responses to AZD1222 COVID-19 vaccine. Using immunoSEQ multiplex PCR, the repertoire was profiled, and TCRdb retains in-frame clones only, with some absent. The table has about 180,000 clones, approximately 95% seen once; the top ten hold about 1%. This specimen was peripheral blood, taken 28 days after the second dose of the MenACWY control vaccine. Source of these receptors: an adult who received the MenACWY meningococcal vaccine as a control.

The chain has TRBV10-1 and TRBJ2-3; 12 positions agree with TRBD1. Trimming took 2 bases from V and 7 from J; bases not matched to a gene: 1. Germline lookup yields CDR1 WNHNN and CDR2 SYGVQD (reference sequence). The CDR3 loop spans 14 amino acids. The CDR3 is CASSEGTGGYTQYF. DNA of the CDR3: TGCGCCAGCAGTGAGGGGACAGGGGGCTATACGCAGTATTTT.

The chain combines TRBV5-1 with TRBJ2-1; D call uncertain. Germline loops: CDR1 SGHRS, CDR2 YFSETQ. This CDR3 comprises 17 residues. The germline V and J ends were trimmed by 0 bases and 0 bases, with 13 bases remaining between them. CDR3 sequence reads: CASSLGRDSGSYNEQFF. The CDR3 DNA reads as TGCGCCAGCAGCTTGGGACGAGACTCGGGCTCCTACAATGAGCAGTTCTTC.

This chain links TRBV24-1 with TRBJ2-3; D remains unclear. Germline CDR1 and CDR2: KGHDR and SFDVKD. The CDR3 runs 14 residues. V lost 4 bases and J lost 5, with 12 bases in between. Here the CDR3 DNA reads TGTGCCACCAGTGACGGATGGACGGGAGATACGCAGTATTTT. As protein: CATSDGWTGDTQYF.

The chain employs TRBV7-2 and TRBJ1-1; no firm D call. The CDR3 runs to 17 residues. Germline assignment: CDR1 SGHTA and CDR2 FQGNSA. V lost 0 bases and J 0 bases, leaving 14 bases between the germline ends. The CDR3 here is CASSLAGQIIVNTEAFF. CDR3 nucleotide sequence: TGTGCCAGCAGCTTAGCAGGGCAGATAATCGTGAACACTGAAGCTTTCTTT.

The CDR3 DNA is TGCGCCAGCAGCTTGGCCTCACAGGGGATGGGAAACACCATATATTTT. It encodes CASSLASQGMGNTIYF. J is TRBJ1-3 and V is TRBV5-1, with 7 nucleotides matching TRBD1. Germline V lookup: CDR1 SGHRS, CDR2 YFSETQ. Trimming cost V 0 bases and J 4 bases; bases outside gene matches: 7. This CDR3 contains 16 residues.

The chain combines TRBV6-4 with TRBJ1-5; D ambiguous. Germline V gene sequence: CDR1 MRHNA, CDR2 SNTAGT. The CDR3 loop spans 17 amino acids. The V end lost 0 bases, the J end lost 2 bases, and 14 bases lay between the germline ends. CDR3 DNA sequence: TGTGCCAGCAGTGACTCGAATGAAGGAGAGGGCAATCAGCCCCAGCATTTT. Amino acids: CASSDSNEGEGNQPQHF.

V and J are TRBV9 and TRBJ1-3; D is uncertain. CDR1 is SGDLS and CDR2 is YYNGEE in the germline V gene. V lost 0 bases, J lost 8 bases, and 9 bases lay in between. This CDR3 is 13 amino acids long. In DNA, the CDR3 is TGTGCCAGCAGCGTAGATCTAGGGTACACCATATATTTT. Residues: CASSVDLGYTIYF.

The chain has TRBV7-2 and TRBJ1-3, with D maybe TRBD1 (6 bases). The V gene's germline CDR1 is SGHTA and CDR2 FQGNSA. Deletions cut 1 base from V and 4 bases from J, with 14 bases between. The CDR3 has 16 amino acids. The CDR3 sequence is CASSLEGPGAGNTIYF. CDR3 coding DNA: TGTGCCAGCAGCTTAGAGGGACCGGGGGCAGGAAACACCATATATTTT.

Notes on this clone: The sample holds other DNA sequences that translate to the same CDR3. The rearrangement uses TRBV5-1 and TRBJ2-3, with D hard to call. V lost 0 bases, J lost 3 bases, and 5 bases lay in between. The germline V gene encodes CDR1 SGHRS and CDR2 YFSETQ. CDR3 size: 13 residues. The CDR3 DNA is TGCGCCAGCAGCTTGGGGCCTACAGATACGCAGTATTTT. Its protein product is CASSLGPTDTQYF. The variable domain in full, with the rest retrieved from reference TRBV5-1 and TRBJ2-3, is KAGVTQTPRYLIKTRGQQVTLSCSPISGHRSVSWYQQTPGQGLQFLFEYFSETQRNKGNFPGRFSGRQFSNSRSEMNVSTLELGDSALYLCASSLGPTDTQYFGPGTRLTVL.

V gene TRBV19 combines with J gene TRBJ2-3, with D unclear. This CDR3 has 13 amino acids. Germline-derived CDR1 and CDR2 are LNHDA and SQIVND (reference sequence). With 4 bases removed from V and 9 bases from J, the gap between germline ends came to 14 bases. CDR3 region: CASSTQTAATQYF. The CDR3 region has the DNA TGTGCCAGTAGTACCCAAACCGCGGCGACGCAGTATTTT.

The chain carries TRBV5-6 and TRBJ2-7, with D possibly being TRBD1 (6 bases). Germline lookup yields CDR1 SGHDT and CDR2 YYEEEE. The CDR3 sequence is 14 residues long. V lost 0 bases and J lost 6, with 13 bases in between. The CDR3 DNA is TGTGCCAGCAGCTTGGATCTGGGGGCGACCGAGCAGTACTTC. The encoded protein is CASSLDLGATEQYF.

This clone was observed a handful of times. CDR3 loop: CASSLGGRKVTEAFF. CDR3 nucleotide sequence: TGTGCCAGCAGCTTAGGGGGGCGAAAGGTGACTGAAGCTTTCTTT. The chain couples TRBV7-9 to TRBJ1-1; the D gene is possibly TRBD1 (6 bases). V was shortened by 1 base and J by 5 bases, with 14 bases between the two germline ends. Germline loops: CDR1 SEHNR, CDR2 FQNEAQ (reference sequence). There are 15 residues in the CDR3.